Given below is one T cell receptor beta chain in context. Its antigen target is currently unknown. Per-base quality was not reported, and no clone a single base away is much larger than it. The cohort was made up of 500 to 850 healthy bone marrow donors. All cohort members were sampled while nominally healthy, although unrecorded immune exposures were likely present. The donor tested CMV seronegative and was one of the 352 seronegative cohort members. Every donor gave a peripheral blood sample, and the peripheral blood mononuclear cells from that sample were used for TCR beta sequencing. Genomic DNA extraction from the blood cell samples was performed with the Qiagen DNeasy Blood Extraction Kit. Library preparation was by the immunoSEQ multiplex PCR assay. The multiplex PCR relied on a mix of 60 forward primers for TCR Vbeta segments and 13 reverse primers for TCR Jbeta segments. The CDR3 region of rearranged TCR beta genes was amplified from genomic DNA with a multiplex PCR assay. Amplified TCR beta libraries were sequenced as 87-base-pair reads on the Illumina HiSeq System. In the original analysis: A later analysis counted tens of millions of unique TCR beta chains across the 650 to 800 repertoires, and some 11 million of these chains were shared by at least two donors. Raw reads were error-corrected and collapsed into unique sequences by a nearest-neighbor algorithm in which closely related sequences were merged to remove PCR and sequencing errors. Alignment of CDR3 sequences to IMGT reference sequences was used to assign V, D and J gene segments. For a sequence to be retained, a match of at least six nucleotides to both a V gene segment and a J gene segment was required. Rearrangements were classified as productive when the CDR3 lacked stop codons and remained in frame with V and J, and all other rearrangements were classified as non-productive. Following IMGT convention, CDR3 was defined as the stretch from the second conserved V-encoded cysteine up to the conserved J-encoded phenylalanine. The earlier analysis of around 640 of the donors excluded sequences that lacked an unambiguous match to a single V gene segment. In an earlier analysis of some 590 of the donors, a V segment was called functional when productive rearrangements were above 56.7%, and segregating when the standard deviation between donors exceeded 5%. To diagnose cytomegalovirus status from the catalog of TCR beta chain sequences, a statistical classification framework was built. V and J gene assignment, in a later analysis, came from comparing TCR nucleotide sequences with IMGT/GENE-DB human TR gene sequences. In a later analysis, CDR3 sequences and most-parsimonious VDJ recombination scenarios were assigned using the TCRdist pipeline. In a later analysis, each TCR beta chain was defined by its CDR3 amino acid sequence together with its V-gene family, and reads lacking a unique V-gene family were excluded. To address suspected cross-contamination and a sequencing artifact, a later analysis removed a few hundred highly shared, low-generation-probability nucleotide sequences. In a later analysis, a clonal expansion index was calculated for each public chain from normalized within-repertoire ranks of inferred template counts. Generation probabilities in a later analysis came from a VDJ recombination model fitted to out-of-frame rearrangements, and those results were checked against IGoR. In a later analysis, TCR-TCR, TCR-HLA and TCR-CMV co-occurrence was scored with hypergeometric tests, and a repertoire-size bias correction was applied to TCR pairs. To estimate false discovery rates, a later analysis permuted the HLA or CMV assignments 20 times. In a later analysis, co-occurring TCRs were grouped using DBSCAN, and TCRdist sequence similarity was added for clustering within HLA-allele-positive subsets. Repertoires with fewer than 30,000 or more than 120,000 public chains, plus five repertoires with anomalous nucleotide sharing, were excluded from co-occurrence clustering. TCRdb obtained this table from immuneACCESS and retained in-frame rearrangements with V and J assigned. These tables miss some clones; where compared with another copy, unresolved V genes account for less than half of the shortfall, and the remainder is unexplained. V, J and clone size are taken as reported in that table, and D and trimming were inferred from the DNA itself. The sample table holds around 130,000 clones, of which more than 70% were seen once. The leading ten clones occupy 0.75% to 0.95% of the sample.

This entry is derived from a study of cytomegalovirus exposure and HLA in healthy donors (TCRdb year 2017). Regarding the study in general: An earlier analysis of roughly 570 of the donors reported roughly 300 Gb of sequence data and 117 million unique TCR beta sequences obtained from roughly 170 million T cells. Approximately 310 gigabases of sequencing data and around 85 million unique TCR sequences made up an early release that covered some 640 HLA-typed donors. Of the roughly 400 genotyped donors, over 65% fell in the genetic ancestry cluster associated with self-reported Caucasian donors. The study was designed to test whether signatures of past pathogen exposure could be identified by cataloging public T cell receptors. Using immunosequencing, the study profiled T cell repertoires from around 670 subjects and related those repertoires to cytomegalovirus serostatus. In addition to the first cohort of about 650 subjects, a separate validation cohort of under 150 different subjects was used. To predict cytomegalovirus infection status, the study brought together high-throughput TCR immunosequencing, statistical association of individual TCRs with disease status, and machine learning. A later analysis re-examined previously published TCR beta repertoires from roughly 720 donors and added high-resolution HLA genotyping to investigate patterns of TCR occurrence. Rather than using new phenotypic data, the later analysis identified candidate immune exposures from TCR beta sequences and from how often those sequences occurred across donors. An earlier analysis of approximately 500 of the donors applied high-throughput TCR beta sequencing to assess whether each TCR beta V gene segment acted as functional or pseudogenic. Donor age, sex, ethnicity and CMV serostatus were compiled alongside the repertoire data. Genome-wide SNP genotypes for about 65% of the 666 donors were used in a later genetic analysis, which treated that subset as a discovery cohort. All discovery cohort repertoires had been generated on a single sequencing platform. HLA typing included class I and class II loci at four-digit resolution. The number of donors typed differed by locus, with about 620-630 for A, B, C, DRB1 and DQB1, roughly 550 for DQA1, 600 to 610 for DPA1, and some 470 for DPB1. Because of strong linkage in the cohort, 5 or 6 DR-DQ haplotypes were treated as single units for association and clustering. Among about 410 genotyped donors of the cohort, an average of approximately 200,000 unique TCR beta nucleotide sequences was sequenced per donor, of which 15% to 20% were non-productive.

The CDR3 sequence holds 15 residues, the cysteine and phenylalanine included. Just the 45-base CDR3 DNA is kept, in frame starting at base 1. The germline V gene encodes CDR1 MNHEY and CDR2 SVGAGI. V is cut by 5 bases and J by 0 bases, and the space between the germline ends is 12 bases. Overall study results and their limits: A cluster of highly shared sequence variants was judged likely to be a technical artifact of the sequencing pipeline. Compared with equally common non-associated chains, HLA-associated TCR beta chains in a later analysis were more clonally expanded and had lower generation probabilities. Because HLA typing was unavailable for some donors at each locus, only the typed subset was used in association tests. A total of roughly 160 TCR beta chains were listed by the study as associated with cytomegalovirus. A further reported finding was that TCR beta sequences accurately predicted the HLA-A and HLA-B alleles for most subjects in the first cohort. At a false discovery rate of 0.05, a later analysis linked 15,000 to 20,000 TCR beta sequences to specific HLA alleles. According to a later analysis, parvovirus B19, influenza, CMV and Epstein-Barr virus appeared linked to several top co-occurrence clusters. Linkage disequilibrium might explain the correlated functional status among segregating V segments, but an unknown experimental factor could not be excluded. While some public TCRs were present in many individuals, most TCR sequences turned up only very rarely across donors. Because counts were too low, roughly 16 rarely observed V segments, including chromosome 9 orphons, were excluded from the earlier analysis of 500 to 700 of the donors. In vitro tests confirmed that a few of the cytomegalovirus-associated TCR beta chains recognize cytomegalovirus antigens. In a later analysis, TCR association rates were found to vary across HLA loci, with the most associated TCRs seen for DRB1 alleles and the fewest for HLA-C alleles. The authors suggested that the approach could potentially be generalized to other disease states and immunological phenotypes. The cohort was sequenced for TCR beta chains only, and without alpha or paired-chain data the features that could be detected were limited. Because the 87-base-pair reads could not distinguish some IMGT-functional V segments, including TRBV6-2 and TRBV6-3, those segments were excluded. The classifier was reported to diagnose cytomegalovirus status with high specificity and sensitivity in both the original cohort and the validation cohort. Broadly in line with IMGT annotations, most TCR beta V segments showed up in productive rearrangements about 90% or about 30% of the time in an earlier analysis of 587 of the donors. Compared with the roughly 600-donor mean, donors in an Asian-associated ancestry cluster had fewer N-insertions in productive TCRs, according to a later genetic analysis. Strong co-occurrence of HLA alleles, especially DR and DQ, made assigning TCR associations to individual alleles difficult. An association between a missense DCLRE1C variant and V-gene and J-gene trimming of TCR beta chains was found in a later genetic analysis and replicated in an independent cohort. Roughly uniform sequencing depth across donors was assumed in presence/absence analyses, although this assumption may not hold. In a later analysis, most CMV-associated TCR beta chains were found to appear HLA-restricted, with HLA associations seemingly driven largely by CMV exposure. CMV serostatus was the only immune exposure information available for the cohort.

This receptor was taken from a woman aged 55-69 years in good health and CMV-seronegative. The sequenced sample was PBMCs. The chain links TRBV6-5 with TRBJ2-3; a tentative D match to TRBD1 spans 5 bases. The CDR3 has the sequence CASSPQEYSTDTQYF. The DNA is TGTGCCAGCAGTCCACAGGAGTATAGCACAGATACGCAGTATTTT.